The source of this TCR beta chain is a study of shared clonotypes between healthy human individuals. Study outcomes and limitations: The diversity represented, both genetic and in exposure history, was limited by few donors. A handful of donors shared 5% to 5.5% of their naive CD4 clonotypes.

Germline V gene data show CDR1 as SGHAT and CDR2 as FQNNGV. V shed 5 bases, J shed 6 bases, and the junction held 7 bases outside the gene matches. This CDR3 is built from 15 residues. Of note for this clone: Its target is unknown.

Terminally differentiated effector memory CD45RA+ cells were excluded by CCR7 positive selection of CD45RO-negative cells. Authors' processing steps: Junction-only immunoSEQ sequences carried no quality scores, so filtering differed. Clones were read by immunoSEQ multiplex PCR, and TCRdb kept only the in-frame ones, dropping some. Clone size and V and J calls were adopted from that table, with D and trimming inferred from the DNA. The sample lists roughly 2,000,000 clones, 85% to 95% seen once, with about 1.7% in the top ten. The source material was naive CD8+ T cells from PBMCs. This chain connects TRBV11-2 to TRBJ2-2; 9 bases map to TRBD2. This TCR derives from a man between 18 and 29 years old in good health. Some clones in this sample may be carry-over from other donors' samples. The CDR3 spells CASSHLGLAPGELFF. Here the CDR3 DNA reads TGTGCCAGCAGCCACCTCGGACTAGCGCCCGGGGAGCTGTTTTTT.